This TCR beta chain comes out of a study of blood T cell repertoires in COVID-19. The CDR3 has 13 residues. With 7 bases clipped from V and 6 bases from J, the junction kept 5 bases outside the gene matches. Only in-frame clones appear in the TCRdb table, and some are missing; sequencing was by immunoSEQ multiplex PCR. The table shows 200,000 to 300,000 clones, with roughly 84% occurring only once. The sample consisted of peripheral blood. The gene calls are TRBV12-3 or TRBV12-4 and TRBJ2-1; TRBD2 matches 8 bases. The receptor was derived from a woman aged 40 to 50 who had recovered from COVID-19. DNA of the CDR3: TGTGCCAGCACCTTCGGGGGGGTCAATGAGCAGTTCTTC. This gives the protein CASTFGGVNEQFF.